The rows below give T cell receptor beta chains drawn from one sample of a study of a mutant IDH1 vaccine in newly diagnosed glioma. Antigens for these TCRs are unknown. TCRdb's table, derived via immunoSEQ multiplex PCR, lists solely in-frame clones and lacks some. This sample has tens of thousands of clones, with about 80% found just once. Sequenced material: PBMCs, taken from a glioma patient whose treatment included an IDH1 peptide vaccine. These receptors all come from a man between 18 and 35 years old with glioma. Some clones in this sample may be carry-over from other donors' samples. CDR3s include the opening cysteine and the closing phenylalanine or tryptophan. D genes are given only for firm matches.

CASSLASGQGATDTQYF,TRBD1,TRBV7-7
CASSPAGVNSGANVLTF,-,TRBV18
CASSVQGGFGEAFF,-,TRBV9
CASSPSTGGGEQYF,TRBD1,TRBV18
CATLHRSPRTGYERRHGYTF,TRBD1,TRBV15
CSVEVQAPGEQYF,-,TRBV29-1
CASSYSTGSMNTEAFF,-,TRBV6-5
CASTPGGALSEKLFF,-,TRBV25-1
CSVLGQAYTF,-,TRBV29-1
CSVLQNSGNTIYF,-,TRBV29-1
CASSQDRASKNHEQYF,-,TRBV4-3
CASSPRLQEVEQYF,-,TRBV18
CAGHCQGGSYEQYF,-,TRBV19
CASSLERVENTGELFF,-,TRBV7-2
CASTPGGGGGYEQYF,TRBD2,TRBV9
CAWSVLGLGEQYF,-,TRBV30
CSASGRGVLYEQYF,-,TRBV29-1
CASSLGEREVDEKLFF,-,TRBV7-8
CASSPSGLAYEQYF,-,TRBV7-2
CASSLRDMTYGYTF,-,TRBV7-2
CASSLLSQPQHF,-,TRBV5-8
CASSLLREGVLTQYF,TRBD2,TRBV7-9
CAWSAGIHNTEAFF,-,TRBV30
CASSWTVPRENEQYF,-,TRBV5-1
CASSPGRRGYTF,-,TRBV5-1
CASSAPGAADTQYF,-,TRBV9
CASSQVADYSYEQYF,-,TRBV4-3
CASTRGQGYEQYF,-,TRBV27
CAISEFREGEGNQPQHF,-,TRBV10-3
CASRSQGGTYEQYF,TRBD1,TRBV10-2
CASSYRTGGGNTIYF,TRBD1,TRBV13
CASSLTGQGLMNTEAFF,TRBD1,TRBV5-1
CASSQGAVNTEAFF,-,TRBV4-2
CASSARGADPIQETQYF,-,TRBV13
CASSYGVTGELFF,-,TRBV6-5
CASSSIPLAGEHEQYF,-,TRBV7-6
CAIRWGETQYF,-,TRBV27
CASSHGQREKLFF,-,TRBV27
CASSPSRYGYTF,-,TRBV7-2
CASSLATSGRGGRIYEQYF,TRBD2,TRBV7-9
CASSVSGSNTEAFF,-,TRBV5-1
CASLREPYNSPLHF,-,TRBV6-1
CASSLMTSETQYF,TRBD2,TRBV5-1
CASRLIQGGTEAFF,TRBD1,TRBV6-1
CSVPRDSGANVLTF,-,TRBV29-1
CATLAYTQYF,-,TRBV28
CASRPGDREPEAFF,TRBD1,TRBV6-4
CASSQAMRGREQYF,-,TRBV4-3
CASSLVLQGNYGYTF,-,TRBV7-9
CATSPRPFATNEKLFF,-,TRBV15
CASSQFVRAQETQYF,-,TRBV7-2
CASSNRDRPNYGYTF,-,TRBV9
CASSLGGPQYF,-,TRBV5-5
CASSFLLAGANEQFF,TRBD2,TRBV5-4
CASSFRRSNQPQHF,-,TRBV6-5
CASSQRGGGTDTQYF,TRBD2,TRBV5-6
CASSVADRAAREQYF,TRBD1,TRBV9
CASSDPLAGSSYEQYF,TRBD2,TRBV9
CASSVAAGGGEAFF,-,TRBV9
CASSPRDRGRYGYTF,TRBD1,TRBV6-5